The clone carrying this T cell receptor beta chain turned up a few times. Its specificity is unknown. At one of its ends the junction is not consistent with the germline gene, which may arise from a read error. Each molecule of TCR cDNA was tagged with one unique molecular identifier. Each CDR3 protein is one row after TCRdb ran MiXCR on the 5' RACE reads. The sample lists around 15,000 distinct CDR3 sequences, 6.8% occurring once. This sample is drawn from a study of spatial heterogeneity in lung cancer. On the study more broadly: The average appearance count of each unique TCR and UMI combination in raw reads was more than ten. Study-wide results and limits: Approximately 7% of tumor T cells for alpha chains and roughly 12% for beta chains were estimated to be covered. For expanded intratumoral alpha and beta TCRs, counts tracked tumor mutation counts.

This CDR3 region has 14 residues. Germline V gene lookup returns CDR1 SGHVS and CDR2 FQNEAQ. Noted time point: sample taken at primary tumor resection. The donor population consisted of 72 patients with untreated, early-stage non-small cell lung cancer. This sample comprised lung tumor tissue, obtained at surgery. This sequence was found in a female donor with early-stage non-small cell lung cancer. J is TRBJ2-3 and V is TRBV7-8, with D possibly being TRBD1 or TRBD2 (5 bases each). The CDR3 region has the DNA TGTGCCAGCAGTTTCCTGAGGGGCACAGATATGCAGTATTTT. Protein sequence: CASSFLRGTDMQYF.